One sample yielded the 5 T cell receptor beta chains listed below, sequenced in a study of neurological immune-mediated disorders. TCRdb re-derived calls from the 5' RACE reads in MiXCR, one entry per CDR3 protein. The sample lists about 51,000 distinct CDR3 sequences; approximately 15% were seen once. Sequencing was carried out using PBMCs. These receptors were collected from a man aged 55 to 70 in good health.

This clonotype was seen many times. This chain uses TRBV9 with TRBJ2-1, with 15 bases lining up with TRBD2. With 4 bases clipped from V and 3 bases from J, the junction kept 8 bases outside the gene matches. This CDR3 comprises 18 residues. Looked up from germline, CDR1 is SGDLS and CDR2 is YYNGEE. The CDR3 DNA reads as TGTGCCAGCAGCCCCGGTCTGGGACTAGCGGGAGGCTACAATGAGCAGTTCTTC. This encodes CASSPGLGLAGGYNEQFF.

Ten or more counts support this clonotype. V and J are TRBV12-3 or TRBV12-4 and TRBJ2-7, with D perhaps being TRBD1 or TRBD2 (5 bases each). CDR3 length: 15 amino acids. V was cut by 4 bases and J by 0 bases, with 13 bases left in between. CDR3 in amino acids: CASSSGTASSYEQYF. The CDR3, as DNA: TGTGCCAGCAGTTCCGGGACGGCGAGCTCCTACGAGCAGTACTTC.

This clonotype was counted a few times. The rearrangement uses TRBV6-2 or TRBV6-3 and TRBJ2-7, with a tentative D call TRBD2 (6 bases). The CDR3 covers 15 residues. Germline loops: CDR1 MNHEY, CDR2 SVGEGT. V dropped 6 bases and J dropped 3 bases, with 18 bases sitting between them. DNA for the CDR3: TGTGCCAGCAGCCTCCGCGGGGAGGCGGGCTACGAGCAGTACTTC. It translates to CASSLRGEAGYEQYF.

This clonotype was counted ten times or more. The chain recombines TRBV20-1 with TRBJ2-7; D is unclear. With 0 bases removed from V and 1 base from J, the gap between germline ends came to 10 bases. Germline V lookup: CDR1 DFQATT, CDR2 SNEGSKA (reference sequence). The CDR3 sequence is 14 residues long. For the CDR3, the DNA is TGCAGTGCTAGAGATCGGGTCTCTTCCTACGAGCAGTACTTC. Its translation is CSARDRVSSYEQYF.

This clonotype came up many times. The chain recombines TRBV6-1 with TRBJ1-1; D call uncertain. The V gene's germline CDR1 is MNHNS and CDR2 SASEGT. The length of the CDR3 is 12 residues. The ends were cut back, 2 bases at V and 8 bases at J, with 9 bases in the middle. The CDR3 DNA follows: TGTGCCAGCAGTGAACGCGTGAGGGAAGCTTTCTTT. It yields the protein CASSERVREAFF.